Below, one TCR beta chain is given with its context. The sample is drawn from a study of blood T cell repertoires in COVID-19. About the study: Acute-phase and convalescent COVID-19 samples originated in the United States, Italy and Spain. Sources were T cells, B-cell-depleted T cells, or PBMCs; the material itself was cDNA or gDNA.

Authors' analysis steps: Estimates of nucleated cell counts were drawn from the amplification of reference gene primers. Sequencing used immunoSEQ multiplex PCR; TCRdb keeps in-frame clones, though not all of them. For V, J and clone size, that table is used; D and trimming come from the DNA. Here the sample spans a few hundred thousand clones, approximately 88% being singletons. This CDR3 region has 16 residues. V lost 3 bases, J lost 3 bases, and 15 bases lay in between. Looked up from germline, CDR1 is MDHEN and CDR2 is SYDVKM. The TCR comes from a man aged 40-50 years with acute or convalescent COVID-19. This chain joins TRBV28 and TRBJ2-4; tentative D call: TRBD1 (6 bases). Sequenced material: peripheral blood. The CDR3 DNA reads TGTGCCAGCAGTTTCCACCACAGGGTGGGCAAAAACATTCAGTACTTC. Amino acids: CASSFHHRVGKNIQYF.